This TCR beta chain originates from a study of regulatory T cells in long-lasting Graves disease. Study summary: Persistence in Graves' disease required over 5 years of antithyroid drugs plus positive TSH receptor antibodies.

CDR3 length: 14 amino acids. Germline lookup yields CDR1 MDHEN and CDR2 SYDVKM. J was trimmed by 7 bases and V by 6 bases; bases with no gene match: 8. This clonotype was observed a few times. Library construction for TCR beta used iRepertoire HTBI primers and Arm-PCR of CDR3 regions. Via MiXCR, TCRdb re-called the multiplex PCR reads, giving one row per CDR3 protein. There are hundreds of thousands of distinct CDR3 sequences in the sample; approximately 22% occur only once, and roughly an eighth lies in the top ten. The time point is: persistent/refractory GD, antithyroid drugs over 5 years with positive TRAb. Researchers made the TCR library from RNA that was extracted from PBMCs.

This specimen consisted of peripheral blood mononuclear cells (PBMCs), obtained when the disease was refractory, from a patient treated with antithyroid drugs. The source is a female donor with Graves disease. The chain carries TRBV28 and TRBJ1-4, with 7 nucleotides matching TRBD1. The CDR3 loop is CASRTGTAPEKLFF. CDR3 coding DNA: TGTGCCAGCAGAACCGGGACAGCACCTGAAAAACTGTTTTTT. Together with reference TRBV28 and TRBJ1-4, the CDR3 gives the full variable domain: DVKVTQSSRYLVKRTGEKVFLECVQDMDHENMFWYRQDPGLGLRLIYFSYDVKMKEKGDIPEGYSVSREKKERFSLILESASTNQTSMYLCASRTGTAPEKLFFGSGTQLSVL.